A single sample is the source of the 8 T cell receptor beta chains below, sequenced in a study of neurological immune-mediated disorders. Each CDR3 protein is one row after TCRdb ran MiXCR on the 5' RACE reads. The repertoire includes 60,000 to 85,000 distinct CDR3 sequences, 5.2% of them detected once, and around 7.2% sits in the top ten. Sequencing was carried out using PBMCs. These receptors all come from a man younger than 30 with multiple sclerosis.

This clonotype was detected many times. The V and J genes are TRBV6-5 and TRBJ2-4; 8 nucleotides line up with TRBD1. Germline V gene lookup returns CDR1 MNHEY and CDR2 SVGAGI. Losses at the gene ends were 2 bases for V and 0 bases for J; bases not matched to a gene: 9. The CDR3 has 18 residues. The CDR3 loop reads CASSYGRGQALAKNIQYF. Written as DNA, the CDR3 is TGTGCCAGCAGTTACGGCAGGGGGCAAGCCCTAGCCAAAAACATTCAGTACTTC.

A word on this clonotype: This may arise from a read error, as a much more abundant clone is one base away. The chain couples TRBV12-3 or TRBV12-4 to TRBJ2-3; a weak D match, TRBD1 (5 bases). This CDR3 comprises 13 residues. With 8 bases removed from V and 2 bases from J, the gap between germline ends came to 11 bases. The CDR3 DNA reads TGTGCCAGCCGTACCAGGGACACAGATACGCAGTATTTT. Its translation is CASRTRDTDTQYF.

This clonotype was seen at least ten times. The gene calls are TRBV5-6 and TRBJ1-1; TRBD1 matches 8 bases. V shed 4 bases and J 10 bases; nucleotides not matched to a gene: 9. The CDR3 consists of 13 residues. CDR1 SGHDT and CDR2 YYEEEE come from the germline V gene. CDR3: CASSGTGGQRAFF. The DNA for the CDR3 is TGTGCCAGCAGCGGTACAGGGGGACAACGAGCTTTCTTT.

This clonotype has at least ten counts. The chain uses TRBV9 and TRBJ2-1, with a tentative D call TRBD2 (7 bases). V lost 0 bases to trimming and J lost 2 bases, with 12 bases between them. There are 16 residues in the CDR3. Germline V gene data show CDR1 as SGDLS and CDR2 as YYNGEE. CDR3 amino acids: CASSVGGGGPYNEQFF. CDR3 in DNA: TGTGCCAGCAGCGTAGGGGGAGGGGGGCCCTACAATGAGCAGTTCTTC.

This clonotype was counted many times. The chain joins TRBV10-3 to TRBJ2-7; maybe TRBD1 (6 bases). Per germline, CDR1 ENHRY and CDR2 SYGVKD. The CDR3 totals 14 residues. Trimming took 3 bases from V and 5 from J, leaving 14 bases between them. The chain's CDR3 is CAISEGQGSHEQYF. The CDR3 nucleotides are TGTGCCATCAGTGAAGGGCAGGGGAGCCACGAGCAGTACTTC.

In its sample, this clonotype was seen many times. The chain couples TRBV29-1 to TRBJ2-3; the match to TRBD1 covers 7 bases. The trim removed 5 bases at V and 2 bases at J, leaving 4 bases unmatched. Per germline, CDR1 SQVTM and CDR2 ANQGSEA. There are 13 residues in the CDR3. The CDR3 nucleotides are TGCAGCGTTCGACAGGGATCCACAGATACGCAGTATTTT. Its protein is CSVRQGSTDTQYF.

This clonotype was observed many times. The rearrangement links TRBV27 to TRBJ2-7; 8 nucleotides match TRBD2. CDR1 is MNHEY, CDR2 SMNVEV, per germline (reference sequence). V shed 5 bases, J shed 5 bases, and the junction held 14 bases outside the gene matches. CDR3 size: 16 residues. CDR3 DNA sequence: TGTGCCAGCAGTCCAACGTTAGCGGGGTGGAGGGACGAGCAGTACTTC. Its protein is CASSPTLAGWRDEQYF.

The chain recombines TRBV30 with TRBJ1-3; weak D call: TRBD1 (5 bases). Between the trimmed V and J ends, which lost 2 bases and 1 base, there was a span of 12 bases. The CDR3 has 15 amino acids. The germline CDR1 and CDR2 sequences are GTSNPN and SVGIG (reference sequence). CDR3 region: CAWSRGTPSGNTIYF. DNA for the CDR3: TGTGCCTGGAGTCGAGGGACCCCATCTGGAAACACCATATATTTT.